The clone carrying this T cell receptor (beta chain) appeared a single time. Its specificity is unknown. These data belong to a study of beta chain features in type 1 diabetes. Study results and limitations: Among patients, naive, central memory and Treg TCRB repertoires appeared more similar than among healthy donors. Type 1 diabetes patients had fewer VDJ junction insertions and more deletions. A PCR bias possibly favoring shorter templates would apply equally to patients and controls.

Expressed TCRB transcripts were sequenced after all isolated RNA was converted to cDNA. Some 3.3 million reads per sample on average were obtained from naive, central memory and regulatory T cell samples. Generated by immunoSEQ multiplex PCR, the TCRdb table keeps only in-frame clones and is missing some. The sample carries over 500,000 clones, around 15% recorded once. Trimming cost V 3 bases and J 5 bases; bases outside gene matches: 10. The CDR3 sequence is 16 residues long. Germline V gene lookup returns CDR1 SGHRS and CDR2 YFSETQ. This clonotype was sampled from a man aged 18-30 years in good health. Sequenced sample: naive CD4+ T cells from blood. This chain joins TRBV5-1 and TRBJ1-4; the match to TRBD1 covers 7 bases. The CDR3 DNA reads TGCGCCAGCAGCTCGAATCCCGGGACAGTGAATGAAAAACTGTTTTTT. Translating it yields CASSSNPGTVNEKLFF.